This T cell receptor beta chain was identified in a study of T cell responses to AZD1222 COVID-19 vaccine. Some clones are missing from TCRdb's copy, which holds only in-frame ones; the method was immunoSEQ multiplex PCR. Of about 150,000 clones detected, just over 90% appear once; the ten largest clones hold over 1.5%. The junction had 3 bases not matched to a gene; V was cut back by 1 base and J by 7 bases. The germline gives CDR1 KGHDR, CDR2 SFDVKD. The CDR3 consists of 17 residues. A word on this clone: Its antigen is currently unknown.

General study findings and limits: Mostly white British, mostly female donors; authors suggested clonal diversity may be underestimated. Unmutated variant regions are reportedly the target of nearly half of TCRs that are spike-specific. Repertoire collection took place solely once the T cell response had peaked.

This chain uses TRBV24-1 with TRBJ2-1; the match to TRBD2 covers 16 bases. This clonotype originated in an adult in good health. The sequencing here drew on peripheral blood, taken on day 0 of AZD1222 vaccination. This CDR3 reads CATSDFGTSGRANEQFF. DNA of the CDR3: TGTGCCACCAGTGATTTCGGGACTAGCGGGAGGGCTAATGAGCAGTTCTTC.